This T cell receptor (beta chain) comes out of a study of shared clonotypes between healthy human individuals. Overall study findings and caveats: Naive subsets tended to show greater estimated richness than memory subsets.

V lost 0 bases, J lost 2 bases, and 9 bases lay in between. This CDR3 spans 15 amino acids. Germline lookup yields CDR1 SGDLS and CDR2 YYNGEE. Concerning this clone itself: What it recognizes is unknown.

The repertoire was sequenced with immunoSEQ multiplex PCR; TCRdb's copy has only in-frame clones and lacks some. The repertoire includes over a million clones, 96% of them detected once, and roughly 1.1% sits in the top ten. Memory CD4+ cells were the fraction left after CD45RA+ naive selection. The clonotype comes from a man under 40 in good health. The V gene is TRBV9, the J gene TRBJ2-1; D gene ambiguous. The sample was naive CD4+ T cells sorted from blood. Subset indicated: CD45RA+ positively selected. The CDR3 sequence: CASSVVPLTYNEQFF. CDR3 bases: TGTGCCAGCAGCGTAGTACCACTAACCTACAATGAGCAGTTCTTC.